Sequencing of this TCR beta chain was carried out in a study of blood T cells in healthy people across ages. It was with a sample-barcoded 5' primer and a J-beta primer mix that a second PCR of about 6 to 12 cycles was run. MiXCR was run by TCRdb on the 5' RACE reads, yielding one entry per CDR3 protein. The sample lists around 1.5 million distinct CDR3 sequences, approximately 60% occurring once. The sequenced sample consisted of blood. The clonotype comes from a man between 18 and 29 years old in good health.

The CDR3 region has the DNA TGTGCCAGCAGTCCACTCACAAGGATATCAATATACGAGCAGTACTTC. Translation gives CASSPLTRISIYEQYF. The chain is built from TRBV27 and TRBJ2-7; D is uncertain. Trimming removed 5 bases from V and 4 bases from J, with 21 bases in between. The CDR3 covers 16 residues. Per germline, CDR1 MNHEY and CDR2 SMNVEV (reference sequence).